The entry below gives a single T cell receptor beta chain sequence along with its context. This clone was recorded once. It has no known antigen specificity. It has no much larger one-base neighbor in the sample; base qualities were not kept. The collaborating institutions used their own protocols to collect whole blood in K2EDTA tubes. For TCRbeta analysis, collaborators shipped samples in one of three forms: frozen whole blood, isolated PBMCs, or DNA extracted from either of those sample types. The sample comes from a study of blood T cell repertoires in COVID-19 (TCRdb year 2020). At the level of the whole study: The collaborator samples originated in the United States, Italy and Spain and spanned the acute and convalescent phases of COVID-19. The material from the prospective study consisted of cDNA or gDNA derived from T cells, B-cell-depleted T cells, or PBMCs. The dataset comprised deeply sampled blood TCRbeta repertoires from subjects exposed to, actively infected with, or recovered from COVID-19. Sample metadata almost always included a de-identified subject ID, COVID-19 status, age in years and sex. Where available, HLA class I and class II types were obtained from metadata supplied by the sample provider rather than from assay-based typing. The repertoires were released in a freely available public database meant as a resource for research on the immune response to SARS-CoV-2. The samples were drawn from two sources: the first 160 participants of the ongoing ImmuneRACE study, and 1,200 or so subjects contributed by 6 global collaborators.

CDR1 and CDR2 were assigned from the germline V gene as SGHVS and FNYEAQ. V is clipped by 1 base and J by 0 bases, and the sequence between their germline boundaries is 18 bases long. The CDR3 has 18 amino acids, counting the end cysteine and phenylalanine. Only the CDR3 part of the read is kept: 54 bases, read in frame from the first base. Summary of the overall study and its limitations: Clinical and demographic metadata were provided uncurated, with the amount varying by source and participant.

The immunoSEQ Assay, a bias-controlled multiplex PCR, was used to amplify TCRbeta CDR3 regions from genomic DNA. The study's processing was this. The number of nucleated cells in each sample was estimated by amplification of reference gene primers within the assay. To quantify the absolute abundance of each unique TCRbeta CDR3 rearrangement, sequence reads were collapsed and filtered. For each sample, productive Simpson clonality was calculated as the square root of Simpson's diversity index across productive rearrangements. TCRdb obtained this table from immuneACCESS and retained in-frame rearrangements with V and J assigned. These tables miss some clones; where compared with another copy, unresolved V genes account for less than half of the shortfall, and the remainder is unexplained. The DNA was the basis for D and trimming; V, J and clone size are from that table. This sample holds about 81,000 clones; roughly 78% were observed only once. The biggest ten clones account for approximately 7.3% of the sample.

Sequencing was done on a sample of peripheral blood. The clonotype was recovered from a human donor in a cohort sampled during active COVID-19. The rearranged segments are TRBV7-6 and TRBJ1-1, with TRBD1 as a weak D call on 5 bases. The CDR3 region: CASSLEGGQRGLNTEAFF. The DNA sequence follows: TGTGCCAGCAGCTTAGAGGGAGGTCAGCGGGGCCTGAACACTGAAGCTTTCTTT.